The entry below describes one TCR beta chain. V shed 2 bases and J shed 4 bases, with 11 bases lying between them. The CDR3 is 14 residues long. Per germline, CDR1 WNHNN and CDR2 SYGVQD (reference sequence). This specimen comes from a study of blood T cell repertoires in COVID-19. Repertoires were generated with immunoSEQ multiplex PCR, while TCRdb's copy carries only in-frame clones and drops some. The sample has more than 85,000 clones, 92% seen once; the top ten hold 1.5% to 2.5%. This clonotype originated in a woman aged 50 to 60 with COVID-19, enrolled during active disease. Sequencing was performed on peripheral blood. The genes are TRBV10-1 and TRBJ2-5; D uncertain. In DNA form, the CDR3 reads TGCGCCAGCAGTGAGACAGCTCTCGGAGAGACCCAGTACTTC. Its protein is CASSETALGETQYF.